The present T cell receptor beta chain was sequenced within a study of blood T cell repertoires in COVID-19. Study in general: T cells, B-cell-depleted T cells, or PBMCs supplied cDNA or gDNA.

The germline CDR1 and CDR2 sequences are MDHEN and SYDVKM. Losses at the gene ends were 6 bases for V and 2 bases for J; bases not matched to a gene: 8. The CDR3 runs 15 residues. TCRdb keeps only in-frame clones here, not all; method: immunoSEQ multiplex PCR. The data contain around 260,000 clones, about nine tenths of them singletons. The receptor's source is a woman aged 40 to 50 who had recovered from COVID-19. The sequenced material came from peripheral blood. The chain carries TRBV28 and TRBJ2-3, with 7 bases that match TRBD2. CDR3 amino acids: CASSLEGGYTDTQYF. The CDR3 region has the DNA TGTGCCAGCAGCCTCGAGGGAGGGTACACAGATACGCAGTATTTT.